These T cell receptor beta chains were read from a single sample in a study of blood T cell repertoires in COVID-19. Clones were read by immunoSEQ multiplex PCR, and TCRdb kept only the in-frame ones, dropping some. The sample includes 90,000 to 120,000 clones, roughly 82% of them seen just once. Sequences were obtained from peripheral blood. Source of these receptors: a man in his 60s with acute or convalescent COVID-19. CDR3s include the opening cysteine and the closing phenylalanine or tryptophan. A D gene is named only where the DNA matches it firmly. Size tells how often a clone was seen (once, few, many) or the class of an expanded clone, and some rows leave it out.

V gene,D gene,clone size,J gene,CDR3 protein,CDR3 DNA
TRBV5-5,TRBD1,few,TRBJ1-2,CASSLVKGQGYGYTF,TGTGCCAGCAGCTTGGTAAAAGGACAGGGGTATGGCTACACCTTC
TRBV10-1,.,few,TRBJ2-6,CASSERGGGANVLTF,TGCGCCAGCAGTGAGAGGGGTGGTGGGGCCAACGTCCTGACTTTC
TRBV11-2,TRBD1,.,TRBJ1-2,CASSLGQGFGYTF,TGTGCCAGCAGCCTCGGACAGGGATTCGGCTACACCTTC
TRBV5-1,TRBD1,once,TRBJ2-2,CASSRQGDGELFF,TGCGCCAGCAGCCGCCAGGGGGACGGGGAGCTGTTTTTT
TRBV7-8,.,.,TRBJ1-4,CASSLNSQRKLFF,TGTGCCAGCAGCTTAAATTCTCAGAGGAAACTGTTTTTT
TRBV6-5,.,.,TRBJ2-2,CASSYRAGFDTGELFF,TGTGCCAGCAGTTACCGTGCAGGATTTGACACCGGGGAGCTGTTTTTT
TRBV18,TRBD1,.,TRBJ1-5,CASSQEGASQPQHF,TGTGCCAGCTCACAGGAGGGGGCAAGCCAGCCCCAGCATTTT
TRBV25-1,.,.,TRBJ1-5,CASGRGAFGQPQHF,TGTGCCTCTGGCCGGGGAGCCTTTGGTCAGCCCCAGCATTTT
TRBV6-2/TRBV6-3,TRBD1,.,TRBJ2-2,CASSHRGPSTGELFF,TGTGCCAGCAGTCATAGGGGGCCGAGCACCGGGGAGCTGTTTTTT
TRBV3-1/TRBV3-2,.,.,TRBJ2-1,CASSQDSTRGNEQFF,TGTGCCAGCAGCCAGGATTCGACTAGAGGCAATGAGCAGTTCTTC
TRBV7-2,.,.,TRBJ1-2,CASSLVLKTGPGSYYGYTF,TGTGCCAGCAGCTTAGTCCTCAAGACAGGACCGGGCAGCTACTATGGCTACACCTTC
TRBV18,TRBD1,.,TRBJ1-1,CASSPQETGLAFF,TGTGCCAGCTCACCACAAGAGACAGGGTTAGCTTTCTTT
TRBV10-2,.,.,TRBJ1-5,CASSEMSTANQPQHF,TGCGCCAGCAGTGAGATGTCGACAGCCAATCAGCCCCAGCATTTT
TRBV19,.,.,TRBJ1-1,CASSIRGEAFF,TGTGCCAGTAGTATTCGCGGAGAAGCTTTCTTT
TRBV14,TRBD1,.,TRBJ1-1,CASTPGTGLEAFF,TGTGCCAGCACCCCCGGGACAGGGCTTGAAGCTTTCTTT
TRBV5-6,.,few,TRBJ1-1,CVSSRVMNTEAFF,TGTGTATCTTCGAGGGTGATGAACACTGAAGCTTTCTTT
TRBV24-1,TRBD2,.,TRBJ2-1,CATSDPSGYAYNEQFF,TGTGCCACCAGTGACCCTAGCGGATACGCCTACAATGAGCAGTTCTTC
TRBV9,TRBD1,.,TRBJ1-2,CASSVETGGAFGYTF,TGTGCCAGCAGCGTAGAAACAGGGGGCGCATTTGGCTACACCTTC
TRBV3-1/TRBV3-2,TRBD2,.,TRBJ2-2,CAIRAGVGGELFF,TGTGCCATCCGAGCGGGAGTCGGAGGGGAGCTGTTTTTT
TRBV9,.,.,TRBJ2-1,CASSVAREDEQFF,TGTGCCAGCAGCGTAGCCCGAGAGGATGAGCAGTTCTTC
TRBV7-9,.,.,TRBJ2-3,CASSLYGDPTGTDTQYF,TGTGCCAGCAGCTTATACGGGGATCCGACGGGCACAGATACGCAGTATTTT
TRBV6-2/TRBV6-3,TRBD2,.,TRBJ2-7,CASSSLTPSGRVYEQYF,TGTGCCAGCAGTTCGTTGACCCCTAGCGGGAGGGTTTACGAGCAGTACTTC
TRBV5-4,.,.,TRBJ1-3,CASSPDPPGHGNTIYF,TGTGCCAGCAGCCCAGACCCCCCAGGGCATGGAAACACCATATATTTT
TRBV4-3,.,once,TRBJ1-1,CASSQVSLSSARSAFF,TGCGCCAGCAGCCAAGTCAGCCTAAGTTCCGCCAGGTCAGCTTTCTTT
TRBV4-3,TRBD2,.,TRBJ2-1,CASSQAGTSSYNEQFF,TGCGCCAGCAGCCAAGCAGGGACTAGCAGTTACAATGAGCAGTTCTTC